This T cell receptor beta chain emerged from a study of T cell changes during pregnancy in multiple sclerosis. Sequencing was performed with immunoSEQ multiplex PCR; in TCRdb, only in-frame clones are kept and a portion is missing. This table has under 85,000 clones, roughly nine tenths appearing once. The sample here was CD4+ T cells from peripheral blood mononuclear cells, taken in the third trimester of pregnancy. The clonotype comes from a female donor in good health, enrolled as a control in a pregnancy study.

CDR3 sequence (DNA): TGTGCCAGCAGTGAACAGGGGAATCAGCCCCAGCATTTT. Translating gives CASSEQGNQPQHF. The V gene is TRBV6-1, the J gene TRBJ1-5; D may be TRBD1 (6 bases). The V and J ends lost 2 bases and 4 bases respectively, with 6 bases between them. Germline values: CDR1 MNHNS, CDR2 SASEGT. This CDR3 is built from 13 residues.